A single sample gave rise to the 4 T cell receptor beta chains below, sequenced in a study of blood T cell repertoires in COVID-19. Produced via immunoSEQ multiplex PCR; TCRdb's table is partial and in-frame only. The sample shows some 99,000 clones, around nine tenths of them seen only once. Material for sequencing was peripheral blood. These TCRs come from a human donor with COVID-19, enrolled during active disease. The donor label of this sample is uncertain.

The chain links TRBV7-6 to TRBJ1-1, with 10 bases identical to TRBD1. CDR1 and CDR2 from the germline V gene are SGHVS and FNYEAQ. After removal of 1 base from V and 3 bases from J, the junction contained 2 bases not matched to a gene. This CDR3 has 15 residues. The CDR3 loop reads CASSLGTGGDTEAFF. CDR3 DNA sequence: TGTGCCAGCAGCTTAGGGACAGGGGGGGACACTGAAGCTTTCTTT.

This rearrangement joins TRBV19 to TRBJ2-5, with 11 positions matching TRBD2. Germline V lookup: CDR1 LNHDA, CDR2 SQIVND (reference sequence). Losses at the gene ends were 3 bases for V and 2 bases for J; bases not matched to a gene: 2. The CDR3 covers 15 residues. For the CDR3, the DNA is TGTGCCAGTAGTATGGGACTAGCGGATCAAGAGACCCAGTACTTC. It is translated as CASSMGLADQETQYF.

For this clone: One junction end disagrees with the germline gene, perhaps due to a read error. The V and J genes are TRBV11-2 and TRBJ2-5, with 7 bases fitting TRBD2. The CDR3 has 14 residues. Per the germline V gene, CDR1 is SGHAT and CDR2 is FQNNGV. The CDR3 DNA reads TGTGCCAGCAGCTTAGAGGGGGGGTGGCCTCCCCGTAACTTC. It specifies CASSLEGGWPPRNF.

This chain connects TRBV29-1 to TRBJ2-7; 7 positions match TRBD1. Trimming cost V 7 bases and J 4 bases; bases outside gene matches: 7. Per the germline V gene, CDR1 is SQVTM and CDR2 is ANQGSEA. The CDR3 totals 12 residues. The CDR3 bases are TGCAGCGCCACATACAGGGGTTACGAGCAGTACTTC. Its protein is CSATYRGYEQYF.